This entry concerns a single T cell receptor beta chain. The CDR3 runs 14 residues. J gave up 0 bases and V 8 bases, and 6 bases lay outside the gene matches. The sample comes from a study of blood T cell repertoires in COVID-19. In the study overall: From T cells, B-cell-depleted T cells, or PBMCs came the material, which was cDNA or gDNA.

Sequencing used immunoSEQ multiplex PCR; TCRdb keeps in-frame clones, though not all of them. The sample consists of roughly 480,000 clones, roughly 89% of them appearing once. The origin of this receptor is a man younger than 30 with COVID-19, enrolled during active disease. The chain is built from TRBV23-1 and TRBJ1-2; TRBD1 aligns across 7 bases. TRBV23-1 is known as an ORF, though its function is uncertain. The sequenced sample consisted of peripheral blood. The CDR3 protein is CASHPTGSNYGYTF. The CDR3 nucleotides read TGCGCCAGCCACCCGACAGGGTCTAACTATGGCTACACCTTC.